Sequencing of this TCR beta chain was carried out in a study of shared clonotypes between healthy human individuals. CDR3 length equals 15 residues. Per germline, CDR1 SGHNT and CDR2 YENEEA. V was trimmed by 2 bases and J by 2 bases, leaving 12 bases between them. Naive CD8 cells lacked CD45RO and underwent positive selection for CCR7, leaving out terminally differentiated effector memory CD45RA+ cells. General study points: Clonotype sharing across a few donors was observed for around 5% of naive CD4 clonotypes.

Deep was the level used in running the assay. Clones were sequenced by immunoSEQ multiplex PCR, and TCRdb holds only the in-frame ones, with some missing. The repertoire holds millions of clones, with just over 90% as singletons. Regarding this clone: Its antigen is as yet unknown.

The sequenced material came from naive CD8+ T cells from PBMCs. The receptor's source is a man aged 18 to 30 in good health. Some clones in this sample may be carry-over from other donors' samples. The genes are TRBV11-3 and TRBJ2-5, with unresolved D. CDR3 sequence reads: CASSLSGVGQETQYF. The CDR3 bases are TGTGCCAGCAGCTTAAGTGGAGTTGGGCAAGAGACCCAGTACTTC. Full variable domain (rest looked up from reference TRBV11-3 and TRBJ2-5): EAGVVQSPRYKIIEKKQPVAFWCNPISGHNTLYWYLQNLGQGPELLIRYENEEAVDDSQLPKDRFSAERLKGVDSTLKIQPAELGDSAVYLCASSLSGVGQETQYFGPGTRLLVL.